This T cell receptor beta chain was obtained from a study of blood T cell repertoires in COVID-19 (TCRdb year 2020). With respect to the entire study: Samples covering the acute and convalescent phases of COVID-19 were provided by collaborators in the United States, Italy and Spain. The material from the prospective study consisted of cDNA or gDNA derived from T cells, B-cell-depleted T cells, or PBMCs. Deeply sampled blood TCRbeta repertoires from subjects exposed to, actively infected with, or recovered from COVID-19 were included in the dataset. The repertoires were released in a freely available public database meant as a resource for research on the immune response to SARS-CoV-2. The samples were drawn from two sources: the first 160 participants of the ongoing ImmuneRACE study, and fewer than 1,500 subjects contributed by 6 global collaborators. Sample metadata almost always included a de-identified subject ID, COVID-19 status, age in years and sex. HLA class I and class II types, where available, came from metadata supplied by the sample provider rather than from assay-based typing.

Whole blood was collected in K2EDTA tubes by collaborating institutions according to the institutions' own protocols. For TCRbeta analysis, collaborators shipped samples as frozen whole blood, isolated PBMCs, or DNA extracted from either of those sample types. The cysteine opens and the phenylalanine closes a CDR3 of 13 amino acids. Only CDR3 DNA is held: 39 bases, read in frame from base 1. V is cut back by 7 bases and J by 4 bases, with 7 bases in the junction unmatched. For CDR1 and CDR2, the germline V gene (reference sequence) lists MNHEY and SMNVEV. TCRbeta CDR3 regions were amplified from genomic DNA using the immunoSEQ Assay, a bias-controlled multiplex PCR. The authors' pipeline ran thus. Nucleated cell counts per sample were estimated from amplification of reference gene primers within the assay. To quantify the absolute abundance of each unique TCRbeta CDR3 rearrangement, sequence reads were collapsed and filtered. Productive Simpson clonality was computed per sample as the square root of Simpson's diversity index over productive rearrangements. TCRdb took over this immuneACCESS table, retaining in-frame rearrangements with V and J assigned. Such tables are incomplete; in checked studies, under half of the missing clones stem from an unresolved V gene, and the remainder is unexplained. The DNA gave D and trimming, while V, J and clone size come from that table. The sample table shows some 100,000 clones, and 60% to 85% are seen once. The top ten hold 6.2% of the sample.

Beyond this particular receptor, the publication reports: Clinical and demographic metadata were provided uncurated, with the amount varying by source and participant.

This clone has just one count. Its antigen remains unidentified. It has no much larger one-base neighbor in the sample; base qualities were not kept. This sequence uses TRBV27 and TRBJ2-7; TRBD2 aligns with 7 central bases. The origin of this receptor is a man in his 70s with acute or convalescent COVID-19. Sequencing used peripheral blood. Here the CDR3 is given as CASKRGLVYEQYF. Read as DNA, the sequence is TGTGCCAGCAAGCGGGGATTGGTATACGAGCAGTACTTC.